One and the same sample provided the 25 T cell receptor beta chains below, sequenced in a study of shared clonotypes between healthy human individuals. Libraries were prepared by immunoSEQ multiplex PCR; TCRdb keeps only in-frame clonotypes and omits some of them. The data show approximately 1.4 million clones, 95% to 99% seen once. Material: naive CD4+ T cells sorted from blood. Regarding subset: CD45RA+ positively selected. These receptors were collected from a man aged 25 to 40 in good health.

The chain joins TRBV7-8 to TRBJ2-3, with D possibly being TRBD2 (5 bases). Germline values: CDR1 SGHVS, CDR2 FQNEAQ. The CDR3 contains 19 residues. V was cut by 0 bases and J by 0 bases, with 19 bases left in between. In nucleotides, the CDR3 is TGTGCCAGCAGCTTAGCGGGGAGAACTAATATTGGGAGCACAGATACGCAGTATTTT. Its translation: CASSLAGRTNIGSTDTQYF.

Here the CDR3 DNA reads TGTGCCAGCAGCGTAGGGGGTAGCGTGGGCAGGGAGACCCAGTACTTC. Its protein product is CASSVGGSVGRETQYF. The chain combines TRBV9 with TRBJ2-5, with D perhaps TRBD2 (5 bases). The germline CDR1 and CDR2 sequences are SGDLS and YYNGEE. Deletions cut 0 bases from V and 5 bases from J, with 17 bases between. This CDR3 region has 16 residues.

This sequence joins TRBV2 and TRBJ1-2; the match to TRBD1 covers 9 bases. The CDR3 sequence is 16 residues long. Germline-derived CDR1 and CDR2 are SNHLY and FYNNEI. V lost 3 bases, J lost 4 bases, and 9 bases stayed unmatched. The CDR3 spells CASSDPVTGGSYGYTF. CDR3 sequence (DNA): TGTGCCAGCAGTGATCCAGTAACAGGGGGCAGCTATGGCTACACCTTC. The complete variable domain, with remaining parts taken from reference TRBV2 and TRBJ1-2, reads EPEVTQTPSHQVTQMGQEVILRCVPISNHLYFYWYRQILGQKVEFLVSFYNNEISEKSEIFDDQFSVERPDGSNFTLKIRSTKLEDSAMYFCASSDPVTGGSYGYTFGSGTRLTVV.

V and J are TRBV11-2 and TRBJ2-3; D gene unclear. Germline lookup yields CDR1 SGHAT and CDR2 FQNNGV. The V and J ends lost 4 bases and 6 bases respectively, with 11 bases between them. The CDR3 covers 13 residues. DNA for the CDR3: TGTGCCAGCAGCTCCCGTCCTCGGGATACGCAGTATTTT. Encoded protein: CASSSRPRDTQYF.

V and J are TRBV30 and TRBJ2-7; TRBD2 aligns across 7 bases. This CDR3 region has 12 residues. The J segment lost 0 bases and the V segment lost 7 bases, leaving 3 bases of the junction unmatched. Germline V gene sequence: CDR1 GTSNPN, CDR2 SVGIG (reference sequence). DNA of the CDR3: TGTGCCTCGGAGCGGGGCTCCTACGAGCAGTACTTC. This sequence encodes CASERGSYEQYF.

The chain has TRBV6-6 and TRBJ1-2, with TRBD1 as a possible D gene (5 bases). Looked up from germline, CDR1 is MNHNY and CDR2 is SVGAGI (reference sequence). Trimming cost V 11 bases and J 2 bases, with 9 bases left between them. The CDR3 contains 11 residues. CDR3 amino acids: CAVAGNYGYTF. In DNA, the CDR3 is TGTGCCGTAGCAGGGAACTATGGCTACACCTTC.

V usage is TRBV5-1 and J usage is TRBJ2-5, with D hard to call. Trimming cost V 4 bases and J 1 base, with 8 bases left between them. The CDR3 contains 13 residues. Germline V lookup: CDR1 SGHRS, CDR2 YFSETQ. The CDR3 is CASSRNPQETQYF. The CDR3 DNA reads TGCGCCAGCAGCCGGAATCCCCAAGAGACCCAGTACTTC.

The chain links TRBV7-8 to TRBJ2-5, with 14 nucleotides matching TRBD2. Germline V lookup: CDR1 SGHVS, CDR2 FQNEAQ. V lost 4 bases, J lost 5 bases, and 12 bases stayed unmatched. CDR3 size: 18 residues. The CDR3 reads CASSYGPGLAGERETQYF. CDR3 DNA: TGTGCCAGCAGCTATGGACCGGGACTAGCGGGAGAGAGGGAGACCCAGTACTTC.

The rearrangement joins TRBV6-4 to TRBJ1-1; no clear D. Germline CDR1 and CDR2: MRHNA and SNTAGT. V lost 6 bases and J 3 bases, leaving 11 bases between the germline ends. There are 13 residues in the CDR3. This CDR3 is CASRKGPDTEAFF. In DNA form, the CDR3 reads TGTGCCAGCAGAAAGGGTCCGGACACTGAAGCTTTCTTT.

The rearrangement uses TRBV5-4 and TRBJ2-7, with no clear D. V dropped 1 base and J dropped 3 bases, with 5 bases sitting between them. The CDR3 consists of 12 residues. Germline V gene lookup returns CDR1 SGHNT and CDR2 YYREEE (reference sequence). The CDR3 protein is CASSLPIYEQYF. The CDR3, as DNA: TGTGCCAGCAGCTTGCCAATCTACGAGCAGTACTTC.

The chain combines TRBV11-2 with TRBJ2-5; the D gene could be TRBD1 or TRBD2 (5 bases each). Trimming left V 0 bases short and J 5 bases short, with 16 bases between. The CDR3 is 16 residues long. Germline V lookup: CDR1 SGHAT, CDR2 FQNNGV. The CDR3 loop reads CASSLERRTKGETQYF. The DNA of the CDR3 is TGTGCCAGCAGCTTAGAAAGGAGGACAAAGGGCGAGACCCAGTACTTC.

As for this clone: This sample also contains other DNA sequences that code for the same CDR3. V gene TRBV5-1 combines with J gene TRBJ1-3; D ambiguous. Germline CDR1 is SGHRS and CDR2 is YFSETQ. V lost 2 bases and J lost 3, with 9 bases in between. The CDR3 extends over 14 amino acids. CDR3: CASSLGGLGNTIYF. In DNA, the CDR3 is TGCGCCAGCAGCTTAGGAGGGCTTGGAAACACCATATATTTT.

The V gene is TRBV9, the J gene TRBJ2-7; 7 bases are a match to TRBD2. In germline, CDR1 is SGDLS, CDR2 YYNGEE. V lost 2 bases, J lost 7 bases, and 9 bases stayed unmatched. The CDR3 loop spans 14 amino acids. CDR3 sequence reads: CASSVGGTTKEQYF. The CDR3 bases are TGTGCCAGCAGCGTGGGGGGGACTACTAAGGAGCAGTACTTC. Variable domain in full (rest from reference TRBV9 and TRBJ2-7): DSGVTQTPKHLITATGQRVTLRCSPRSGDLSVYWYQQSLDQGLQFLIQYYNGEERAKGNILERFSAQQFPDLHSELNLSSLELGDSALYFCASSVGGTTKEQYFGPGTRLTVT.

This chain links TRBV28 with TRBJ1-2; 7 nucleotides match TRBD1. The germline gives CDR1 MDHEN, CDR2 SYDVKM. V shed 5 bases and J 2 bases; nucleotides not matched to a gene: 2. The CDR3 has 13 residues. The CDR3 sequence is CASSQTGNYGYTF. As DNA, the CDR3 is TGTGCCAGCAGTCAGACAGGGAACTATGGCTACACCTTC.

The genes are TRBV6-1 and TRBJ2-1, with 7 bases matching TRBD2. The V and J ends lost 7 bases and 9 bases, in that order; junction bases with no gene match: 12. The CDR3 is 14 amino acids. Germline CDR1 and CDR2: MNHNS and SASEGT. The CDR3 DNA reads TGTGCCAGCAAACCTCGGGAGGACTCTGGTGAGCAGTTCTTC. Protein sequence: CASKPREDSGEQFF.

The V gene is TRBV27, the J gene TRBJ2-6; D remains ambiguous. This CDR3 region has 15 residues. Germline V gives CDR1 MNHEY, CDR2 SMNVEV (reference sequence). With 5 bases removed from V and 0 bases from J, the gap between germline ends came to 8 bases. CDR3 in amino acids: CASSLQFSGANVLTF. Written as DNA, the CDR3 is TGTGCCAGCAGTCTACAGTTCTCTGGGGCCAACGTCCTGACTTTC.

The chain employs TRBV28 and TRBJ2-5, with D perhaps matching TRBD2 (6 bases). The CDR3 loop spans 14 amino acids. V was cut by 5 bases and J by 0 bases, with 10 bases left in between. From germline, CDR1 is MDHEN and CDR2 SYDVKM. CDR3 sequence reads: CASSQPGDQETQYF. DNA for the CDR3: TGTGCCAGCAGTCAACCGGGAGACCAAGAGACCCAGTACTTC.

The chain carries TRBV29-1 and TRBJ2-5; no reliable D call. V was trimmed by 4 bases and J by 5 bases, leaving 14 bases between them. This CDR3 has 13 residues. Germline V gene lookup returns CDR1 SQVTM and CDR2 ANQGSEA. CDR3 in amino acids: CSVVKEFGETQYF. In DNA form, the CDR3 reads TGCAGCGTTGTCAAAGAATTTGGGGAGACCCAGTACTTC.

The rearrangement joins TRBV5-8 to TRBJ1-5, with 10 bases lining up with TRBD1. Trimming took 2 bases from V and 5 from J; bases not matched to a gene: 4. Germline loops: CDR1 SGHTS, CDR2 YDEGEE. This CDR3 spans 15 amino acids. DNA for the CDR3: TGTGCCAGCAGCTTCCGGACAGGGGGGTATCAGCCCCAGCATTTT. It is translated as CASSFRTGGYQPQHF.

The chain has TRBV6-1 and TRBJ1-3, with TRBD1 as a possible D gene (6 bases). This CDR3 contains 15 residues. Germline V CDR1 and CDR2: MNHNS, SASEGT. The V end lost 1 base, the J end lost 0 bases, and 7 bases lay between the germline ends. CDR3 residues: CASSEGTDSGNTIYF. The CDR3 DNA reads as TGTGCCAGCAGTGAAGGGACAGACTCTGGAAACACCATATATTTT.

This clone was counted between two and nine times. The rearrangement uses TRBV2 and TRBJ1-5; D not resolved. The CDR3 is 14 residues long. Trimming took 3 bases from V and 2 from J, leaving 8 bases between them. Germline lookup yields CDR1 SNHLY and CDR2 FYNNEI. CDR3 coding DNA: TGTGCCAGCAGTGACGGTAGTGGCAATCAGCCCCAGCATTTT. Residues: CASSDGSGNQPQHF. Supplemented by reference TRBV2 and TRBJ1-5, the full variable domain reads EPEVTQTPSHQVTQMGQEVILRCVPISNHLYFYWYRQILGQKVEFLVSFYNNEISEKSEIFDDQFSVERPDGSNFTLKIRSTKLEDSAMYFCASSDGSGNQPQHFGDGTRLSIL.

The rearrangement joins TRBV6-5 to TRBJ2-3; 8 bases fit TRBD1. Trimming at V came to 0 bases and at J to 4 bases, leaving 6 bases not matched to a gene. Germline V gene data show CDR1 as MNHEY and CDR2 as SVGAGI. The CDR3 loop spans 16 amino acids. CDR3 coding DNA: TGTGCCAGCAGTTACTCGTTGGGACAGGTCCCAGATACGCAGTATTTT. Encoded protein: CASSYSLGQVPDTQYF.

As DNA, the CDR3 is TGTGCCGCCGGACTAGCCAAATCCACAGATACGCAGTATTTT. Residues: CAAGLAKSTDTQYF. This chain uses TRBV19 with TRBJ2-3; 8 nucleotides match TRBD2. Germline V gives CDR1 LNHDA, CDR2 SQIVND (reference sequence). The CDR3 contains 14 residues. Trimming took 11 bases from V and 2 from J; bases not matched to a gene: 9. The variable domain in full, completed from reference TRBV19 and TRBJ2-3, reads DGGITQSPKYLFRKEGQNVTLSCEQNLNHDAMYWYRQDPGQGLRLIYYSQIVNDFQKGDIAEGYSVSREKKESFPLTVTSAQKNPTAFYLCAAGLAKSTDTQYFGPGTRLTVL.

The CDR3 here is CASSPTGTAYGYTF. DNA of the CDR3: TGTGCCAGCAGCCCCACCGGGACAGCCTATGGCTACACCTTC. The chain uses TRBV9 and TRBJ1-2, with 7 bases fitting TRBD1. The CDR3 consists of 14 residues. Germline-derived CDR1 and CDR2 are SGDLS and YYNGEE. Trimming cost V 4 bases and J 4 bases; bases outside gene matches: 7.

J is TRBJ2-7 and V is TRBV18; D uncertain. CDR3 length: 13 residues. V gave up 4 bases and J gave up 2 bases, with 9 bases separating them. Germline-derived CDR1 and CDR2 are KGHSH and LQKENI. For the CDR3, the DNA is TGTGCCAGCTCACTGAACAGAGCCTACGAGCAGTACTTC. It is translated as CASSLNRAYEQYF.